This T cell receptor (beta chain) was documented in a study of control samples from healthy donors and cancer patients. The germline V gene has CDR1 SGHRS and CDR2 YFSETQ. Trimming removed 0 bases from V and 3 bases from J, with 10 bases in between. The CDR3 is 15 residues long. Assay used: immunoSEQ multiplex PCR; TCRdb lists only in-frame clones, some missing. The sample includes 35,000 to 45,000 clones, 83% seen only once; the top ten take roughly 44%. The source of this sequence is a man in his 60s in good health. The rearrangement links TRBV5-1 to TRBJ2-1; tentative D call: TRBD2 (6 bases). Sequences were obtained from blood. CDR3 sequence (DNA): TGCGCCAGCAGCTTGGCCGGGCGGGACTACAATGAGCAGTTCTTC. Translated, it gives CASSLAGRDYNEQFF.